The 18 T cell receptor beta chains reported below all come from one sample, sequenced in a study of T cell changes during pregnancy in multiple sclerosis. Produced via immunoSEQ multiplex PCR; TCRdb's table is partial and in-frame only. The sample yields 45,000 to 65,000 clones, about 90% seen once. The specimen was CD4+ T cells from peripheral blood mononuclear cells, collected in the second trimester of pregnancy. All receptors derive from a female donor with multiple sclerosis, enrolled in a pregnancy study.

V usage is TRBV2 and J usage is TRBJ2-7; 8 bases are a match to TRBD2. Germline V gives CDR1 SNHLY, CDR2 FYNNEI. The CDR3 has 16 residues. Unmatched junction bases numbered 12, after V lost 6 bases and J lost 2 bases. The CDR3 here is CASSPPGGRATYEQYF. The CDR3 DNA sequence: TGTGCCAGCAGCCCTCCGGGGGGGAGAGCTACCTACGAGCAGTACTTC.

The chain links TRBV6-1 to TRBJ2-1; the D gene is possibly TRBD2 (6 bases). CDR3 length equals 15 residues. The V end lost 1 base, the J end lost 9 bases, and 16 bases lay between the germline ends. Germline CDR1 MNHNS, CDR2 SASEGT. CDR3 protein: CASSEGGFGGAEQFF. CDR3 DNA: TGTGCCAGCAGTGAAGGGGGGTTCGGGGGAGCTGAGCAGTTCTTC.

The CDR3 bases are TGTGCCAGCAGCTTAAGGGGGCTAGCGGGAAGCACAGATACGCAGTATTTT. As protein: CASSLRGLAGSTDTQYF. The rearrangement uses TRBV7-2 and TRBJ2-3; 9 bases are shared with TRBD2. The CDR3 extends over 17 amino acids. V was pared by 2 bases and J by 0 bases, with 6 bases of the junction left unmatched. In germline, CDR1 is SGHTA, CDR2 FQGNSA.

V usage is TRBV13 and J usage is TRBJ2-1; TRBD1 matches at 7 bases. V lost 5 bases to trimming and J lost 5 bases; unmatched junction nucleotides: 12. The CDR3 is 16 residues long. The V gene's germline CDR1 is PRHDT and CDR2 FYEKMQ (reference sequence). The CDR3, as DNA: TGTGCCAGCAGCCTCCCGATGGCCAGGGGGAACAATGAGCAGTTCTTC. Its protein product is CASSLPMARGNNEQFF.

The V gene is TRBV9, the J gene TRBJ2-1; the D gene is possibly TRBD2 (5 bases). The V and J ends lost 0 bases and 8 bases respectively, with 9 bases between them. The V gene's germline CDR1 is SGDLS and CDR2 YYNGEE. CDR3 length: 13 amino acids. DNA of the CDR3: TGTGCCAGCAGCGTAGTAGAGGGCTATGAGCAGTTCTTC. Translated, it gives CASSVVEGYEQFF.

The J gene is TRBJ1-2, the V gene TRBV28, with D uncertain. CDR3 size: 10 residues. V was pared by 8 bases and J by 7 bases, with 8 bases between. Germline V lookup: CDR1 MDHEN, CDR2 SYDVKM. CDR3 DNA sequence: TGTGCCAGCGGTGTCGGTGGCTACACCTTC. It encodes CASGVGGYTF.

The gene calls are TRBV9 and TRBJ2-5; 11 nucleotides agree with TRBD2. Germline V gives CDR1 SGDLS, CDR2 YYNGEE. V trimming: 3 bases; J trimming: 5 bases; junction bases outside the gene matches: 12. The CDR3 is 17 residues long. The CDR3 nucleotides are TGTGCCAGCAGCGCCGGAACTAGCGGGGGCCTTCTTGAGACCCAGTACTTC. The encoded protein is CASSAGTSGGLLETQYF.

V gene TRBV27 combines with J gene TRBJ2-3; D might be TRBD1 (5 bases). Trimming took 5 bases from V and 1 from J, leaving 16 bases between them. This CDR3 has 16 amino acids. In germline, CDR1 is MNHEY, CDR2 SMNVEV (reference sequence). The CDR3 is CASSQWAGIRTDTQYF. As DNA, the CDR3 is TGTGCCAGCAGTCAATGGGCAGGGATCCGCACAGATACGCAGTATTTT.

The rearrangement joins TRBV5-5 to TRBJ1-5; maybe TRBD1 (6 bases). Looked up from germline, CDR1 is SGHKS and CDR2 is YYEKEE (reference sequence). V was shortened by 2 bases and J by 7 bases, with 16 bases between the two germline ends. The CDR3 sequence is 15 residues long. In DNA, the CDR3 is TGTGCCAGCAGCTTTGGGGGTGTAGGGGGACAGCCCCAGCATTTT. Its translation: CASSFGGVGGQPQHF.

V is TRBV15 and J is TRBJ1-6, with 7 bases aligning to TRBD1. The ends lost 2 bases at V and 7 bases at J; junction bases unmatched: 5. Germline values: CDR1 LNHNV, CDR2 YYDKDF (reference sequence). This CDR3 is 15 amino acids long. As DNA, the CDR3 is TGTGCCACCAGCAGAAACACAGGGGACAATTCACCCCTCCACTTT. Protein: CATSRNTGDNSPLHF.

This clone was observed a handful of times. The chain carries TRBV27 and TRBJ2-2, with 7 bases identical to TRBD1. Germline V gene sequence: CDR1 MNHEY, CDR2 SMNVEV (reference sequence). The CDR3 sequence is 15 residues long. The V and J ends lost 5 bases and 4 bases, in that order; junction bases with no gene match: 7. This CDR3 is CASSPGTATTGELFF. As DNA, the CDR3 is TGTGCCAGCAGTCCCGGGACAGCTACCACCGGGGAGCTGTTTTTT.

The chain combines TRBV19 with TRBJ2-5; TRBD2 is a possible D gene (5 bases). Germline V gene lookup returns CDR1 LNHDA and CDR2 SQIVND (reference sequence). The CDR3 is 13 amino acids. The ends were cut back, 1 base at V and 4 bases at J, with 7 bases in the middle. This chain's CDR3 is CASSIGLAETQYF. As DNA, the CDR3 is TGTGCCAGTAGTATAGGCCTAGCAGAGACCCAGTACTTC.

CDR3 nucleotide sequence: TGTGCCAGCAGTGCGATGAACACTGAAGCTTTCTTT. It specifies CASSAMNTEAFF. The rearrangement links TRBV6-5 to TRBJ1-1; D unresolved. V shed 5 bases and J shed 0 bases, with 4 bases lying between them. The CDR3 is 12 amino acids. CDR1 and CDR2 from the germline V gene are MNHEY and SVGAGI.

The V call is TRBV6-5, the J call TRBJ2-3; 7 bases fit TRBD2. Germline-derived CDR1 and CDR2 are MNHEY and SVGAGI. V lost 7 bases to trimming and J lost 1 base; unmatched junction nucleotides: 8. The CDR3 spans 15 residues. CDR3: CASTKRLAGTDTQYF. CDR3 nucleotide sequence: TGTGCCAGCACCAAGCGACTAGCTGGCACAGATACGCAGTATTTT.

This rearrangement joins TRBV28 to TRBJ2-1; the D gene is possibly TRBD2 (6 bases). The germline V and J ends were trimmed by 3 bases and 5 bases, with 17 bases remaining between them. The CDR3 runs to 16 residues. CDR1 is MDHEN, CDR2 SYDVKM, per germline. The chain's CDR3 is CASSFPGWGENNEQFF. As DNA, the CDR3 is TGTGCCAGCAGTTTCCCGGGCTGGGGGGAAAACAATGAGCAGTTCTTC.

The rearrangement joins TRBV27 to TRBJ2-3; D possibly corresponds to TRBD1 (6 bases). Germline assignment: CDR1 MNHEY and CDR2 SMNVEV (reference sequence). This CDR3 spans 12 amino acids. Between the trimmed V and J ends, which lost 3 bases and 6 bases, there was a span of 7 bases. The CDR3 spells CASSFRGDTQYF. The DNA for the CDR3 is TGTGCCAGCAGTTTCAGGGGTGATACGCAGTATTTT.

This clone was seen just once. The chain links TRBV27 to TRBJ2-3; D is ambiguous. V lost 3 bases and J 0 bases, leaving 7 bases between the germline ends. The CDR3 loop spans 14 amino acids. Germline CDR1 and CDR2: MNHEY and SMNVEV (reference sequence). This chain's CDR3 is CASSFWQSTDTQYF. CDR3 in DNA: TGTGCCAGCAGTTTTTGGCAGAGCACAGATACGCAGTATTTT.

The rearrangement uses TRBV2 and TRBJ2-2, with D possibly TRBD1 on 6 matching bases. The CDR3 totals 15 residues. V was shortened by 2 bases and J by 4 bases, with 11 bases between the two germline ends. Germline assignment: CDR1 SNHLY and CDR2 FYNNEI. CDR3 region: CASSEPVGATGELFF. CDR3 nucleotides: TGTGCCAGCAGTGAACCAGTGGGGGCCACCGGGGAGCTGTTTTTT.